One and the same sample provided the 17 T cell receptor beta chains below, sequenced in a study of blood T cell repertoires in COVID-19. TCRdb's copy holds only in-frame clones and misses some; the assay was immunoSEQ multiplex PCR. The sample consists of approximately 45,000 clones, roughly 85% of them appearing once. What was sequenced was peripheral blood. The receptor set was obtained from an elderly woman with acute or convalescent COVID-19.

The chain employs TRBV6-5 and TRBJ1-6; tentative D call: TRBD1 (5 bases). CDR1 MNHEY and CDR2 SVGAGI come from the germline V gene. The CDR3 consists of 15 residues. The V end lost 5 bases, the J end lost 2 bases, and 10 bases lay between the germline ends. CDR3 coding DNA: TGTGCCAGCAGTCCACAGGCAACCTATAATTCACCCCTCCACTTT. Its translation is CASSPQATYNSPLHF.

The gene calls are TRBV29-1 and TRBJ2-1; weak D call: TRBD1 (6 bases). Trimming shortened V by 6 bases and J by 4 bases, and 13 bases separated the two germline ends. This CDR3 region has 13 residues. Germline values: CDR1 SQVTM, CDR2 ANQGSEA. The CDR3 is CSVRTESYNEQFF. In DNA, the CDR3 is TGCAGCGTCCGGACAGAAAGTTACAATGAGCAGTTCTTC.

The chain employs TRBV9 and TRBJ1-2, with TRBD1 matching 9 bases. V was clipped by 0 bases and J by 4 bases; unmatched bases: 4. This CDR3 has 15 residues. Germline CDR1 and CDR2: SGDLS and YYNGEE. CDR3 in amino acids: CASSVEGTGLYGYTF. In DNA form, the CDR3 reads TGTGCCAGCAGCGTAGAAGGGACAGGGCTCTATGGCTACACCTTC.

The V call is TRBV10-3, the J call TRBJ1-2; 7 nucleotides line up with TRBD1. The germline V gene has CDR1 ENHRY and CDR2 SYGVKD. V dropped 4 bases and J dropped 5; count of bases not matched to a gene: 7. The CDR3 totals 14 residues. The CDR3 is CAISGGTEIYGYTF. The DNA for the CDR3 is TGTGCCATCAGTGGTGGGACAGAGATTTATGGCTACACCTTC.

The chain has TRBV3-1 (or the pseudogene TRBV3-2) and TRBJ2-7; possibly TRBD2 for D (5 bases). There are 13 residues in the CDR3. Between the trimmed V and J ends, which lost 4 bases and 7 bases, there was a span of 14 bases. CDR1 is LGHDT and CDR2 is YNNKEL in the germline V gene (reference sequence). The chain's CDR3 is CASSLAQWREQYF. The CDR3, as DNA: TGTGCCAGCAGCCTAGCGCAATGGAGGGAGCAGTACTTC.

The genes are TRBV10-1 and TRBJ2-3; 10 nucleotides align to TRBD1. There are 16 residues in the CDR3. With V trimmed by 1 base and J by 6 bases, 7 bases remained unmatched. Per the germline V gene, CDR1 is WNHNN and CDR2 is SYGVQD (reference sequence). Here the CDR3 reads CASSEYVTGGADTQYF. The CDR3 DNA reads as TGCGCCAGCAGTGAGTATGTGACAGGGGGCGCGGATACGCAGTATTTT.

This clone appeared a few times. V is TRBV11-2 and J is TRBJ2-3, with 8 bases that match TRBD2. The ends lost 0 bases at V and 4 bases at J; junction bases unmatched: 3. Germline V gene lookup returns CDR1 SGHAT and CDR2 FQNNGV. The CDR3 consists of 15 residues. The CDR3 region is CASSLDGGASDTQYF. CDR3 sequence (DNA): TGTGCCAGCAGCTTAGACGGGGGGGCTTCAGATACGCAGTATTTT.

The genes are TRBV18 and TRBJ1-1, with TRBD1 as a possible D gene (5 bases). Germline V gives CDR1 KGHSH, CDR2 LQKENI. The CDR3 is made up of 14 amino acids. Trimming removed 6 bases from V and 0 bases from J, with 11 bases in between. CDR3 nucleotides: TGTGCCAGCTCCCCGGGACTTATGAACACTGAAGCTTTCTTT. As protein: CASSPGLMNTEAFF.

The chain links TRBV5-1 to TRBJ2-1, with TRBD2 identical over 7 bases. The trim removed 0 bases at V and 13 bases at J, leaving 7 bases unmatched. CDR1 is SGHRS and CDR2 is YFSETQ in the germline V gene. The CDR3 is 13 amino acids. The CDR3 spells CASSLALREGQFF. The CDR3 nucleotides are TGCGCCAGCAGCTTGGCCCTCAGGGAGGGCCAGTTCTTC.

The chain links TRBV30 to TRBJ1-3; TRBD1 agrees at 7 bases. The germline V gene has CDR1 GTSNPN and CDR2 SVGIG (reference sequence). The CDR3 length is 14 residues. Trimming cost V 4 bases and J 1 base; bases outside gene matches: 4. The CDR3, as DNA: TGTGCCTGGAACAGGGGAGGATCTGGAAACACCATATATTTT. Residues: CAWNRGGSGNTIYF.

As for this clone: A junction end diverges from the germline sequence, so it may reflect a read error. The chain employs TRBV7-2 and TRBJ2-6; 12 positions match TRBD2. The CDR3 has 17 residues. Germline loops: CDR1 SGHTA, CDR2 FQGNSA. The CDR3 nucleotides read TGTGCCAGCAGCCTAGCGGGGGGGAGCTCTGGGGCCAACGTCCTGACTTTC. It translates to CASSLAGGSSGANVLTF.

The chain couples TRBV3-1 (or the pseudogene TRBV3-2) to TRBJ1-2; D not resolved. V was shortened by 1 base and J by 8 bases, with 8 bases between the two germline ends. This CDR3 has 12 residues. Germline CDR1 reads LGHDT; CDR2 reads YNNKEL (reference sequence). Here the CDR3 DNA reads TGTGCCAGCAGCCAAGGAAACTGGGGCTACACCTTC. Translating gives CASSQGNWGYTF.

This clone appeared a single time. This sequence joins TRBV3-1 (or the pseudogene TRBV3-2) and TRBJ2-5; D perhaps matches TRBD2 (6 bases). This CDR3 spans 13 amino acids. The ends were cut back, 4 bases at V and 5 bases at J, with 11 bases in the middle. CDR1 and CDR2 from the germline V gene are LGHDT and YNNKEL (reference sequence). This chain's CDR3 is CASSPGGAETQYF. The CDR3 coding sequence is TGTGCCAGCAGCCCCGGCGGGGCTGAGACCCAGTACTTC.

CDR3 region: CASSQDSGGVDYGYTF. CDR3 coding DNA: TGCGCCAGCAGCCAAGACTCGGGAGGGGTGGACTATGGCTACACCTTC. The rearrangement links TRBV4-1 to TRBJ1-2, with a possible D match to TRBD1 (5 bases). The CDR3 consists of 16 residues. V dropped 0 bases and J dropped 3 bases, with 14 bases sitting between them. From germline, CDR1 is MGHRA and CDR2 YSYEKL.

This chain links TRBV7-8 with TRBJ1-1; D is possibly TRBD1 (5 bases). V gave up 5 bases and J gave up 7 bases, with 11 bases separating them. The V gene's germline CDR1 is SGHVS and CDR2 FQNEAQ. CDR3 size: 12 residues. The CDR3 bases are TGTGCCAGCAGCCAACTCAGGGTTGAAGCTTTCTTT. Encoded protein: CASSQLRVEAFF.

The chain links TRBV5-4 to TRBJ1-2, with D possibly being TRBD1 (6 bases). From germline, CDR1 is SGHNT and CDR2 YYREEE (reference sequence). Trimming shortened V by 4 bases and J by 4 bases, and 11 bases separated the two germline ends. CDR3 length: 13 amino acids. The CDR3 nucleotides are TGTGCCAGCAGCCCCCTAGGGGGCTATGGCTACACCTTC. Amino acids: CASSPLGGYGYTF.

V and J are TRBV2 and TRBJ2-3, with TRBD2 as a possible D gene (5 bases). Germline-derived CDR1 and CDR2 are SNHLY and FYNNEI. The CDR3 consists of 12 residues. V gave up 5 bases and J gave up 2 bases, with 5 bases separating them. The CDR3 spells CASSRDTDTQYF. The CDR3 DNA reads TGTGCCAGCAGTCGGGACACAGATACGCAGTATTTT.